The entry below gives a single TCR beta chain sequence along with its context. The antigen is unknown. This record comes from a study of shared clonotypes between healthy human individuals. The study's findings and limits: The authors sampled blood alone, and tissue repertoires likely differ.

Method: immunoSEQ multiplex PCR; TCRdb's copy keeps in-frame clones and lacks some. The sample consists of about 730,000 clones, over 55% of them appearing once. Per the germline V gene, CDR1 is MNHNS and CDR2 is SASEGT. CDR3 length: 14 amino acids. V lost 2 bases to trimming and J lost 5 bases, with 12 bases between them. Source material: memory CD4+ T cells sorted from blood. The subset was: CD45RA-negative fraction. This clonotype was obtained from a woman aged 25-40 years in good health. V and J are TRBV6-1 and TRBJ2-5; TRBD2 is a possible D gene (6 bases). The CDR3 nucleotides read TGTGCCAGCAGTGAAACGCGGGGTAGGGAGACCCAGTACTTC. Its translation is CASSETRGRETQYF.